This T cell receptor beta chain was sequenced during a study of cytomegalovirus exposure and HLA in healthy donors. This CDR3 comprises 15 residues. Per germline, CDR1 SGDLS and CDR2 YYNGEE. Trimming at V came to 5 bases and at J to 4 bases, leaving 5 bases not matched to a gene. The primer mix had 60 Vbeta and 13 Jbeta primers. Produced via immunoSEQ multiplex PCR; TCRdb's table is partial and in-frame only. The data contain over 200,000 clones, about 80% of them seen just once; the ten biggest clones take up around 0.57%. The gene calls are TRBV9 and TRBJ2-1, with 11 bases identical to TRBD2. Sequencing was performed on PBMCs. This TCR was sampled from a woman between 40 and 50 years old in good health and CMV-seronegative. Here the CDR3 DNA reads TGTGCCAGCAGTCCAACTAGCGGGGGTTACAATGAGCAGTTCTTC. It translates to CASSPTSGGYNEQFF.